The 5 T cell receptor beta chains reported below all come from one sample, sequenced in a study of blood T cell repertoires in COVID-19. TCRdb's table, derived via immunoSEQ multiplex PCR, lists solely in-frame clones and lacks some. The repertoire holds roughly 310,000 clones, with under 90% as singletons. The sample comprised peripheral blood. The receptors here all came from a woman in her 30s with COVID-19, enrolled during active disease.

V usage is TRBV7-8 and J usage is TRBJ1-5; D might be TRBD1 (5 bases). The CDR3 runs 16 residues. CDR1 and CDR2 (germline): SGHVS, FQNEAQ. The V gene lost 0 bases and the J gene lost 0 bases, with 9 bases spanning the gap. CDR3 amino acids: CASSLAAGHSNQPQHF. The CDR3 nucleotides are TGTGCCAGCAGCTTAGCTGCCGGACATAGCAATCAGCCCCAGCATTTT.

Here the CDR3 reads CASSNSGGNTIYF. For the CDR3, the DNA is TGTGCCAGTAGTAACTCGGGAGGAAACACCATATATTTT. The genes are TRBV19 and TRBJ1-3; D unclear. Trimming removed 4 bases from V and 4 bases from J, with 8 bases in between. CDR1 is LNHDA and CDR2 is SQIVND in the germline V gene (reference sequence). The CDR3 is 13 residues long.

The gene calls are TRBV19 and TRBJ2-1, with 14 bases identical to TRBD2. Germline V CDR1 and CDR2: LNHDA, SQIVND (reference sequence). The CDR3 is 15 residues long. V shed 7 bases, J shed 9 bases, and the junction held 8 bases outside the gene matches. The CDR3 here is CASTGTSGSKIEQFF. In DNA, the CDR3 is TGTGCCAGTACAGGGACTAGCGGGAGTAAAATTGAGCAGTTCTTC.

This clone was seen only a few times. This CDR3 reads CASSLTRWETQYF. The CDR3 bases are TGTGCCAGCAGTTTGACTCGATGGGAGACCCAGTACTTC. The chain links TRBV12-3 or TRBV12-4 to TRBJ2-5, with D uncertain. V was trimmed by 3 bases and J by 5 bases, leaving 10 bases between them. There are 13 residues in the CDR3.

V usage is TRBV2 and J usage is TRBJ1-1, with 10 bases matching TRBD1. The CDR3 totals 13 residues. Germline assignment: CDR1 SNHLY and CDR2 FYNNEI. Losses at the gene ends were 6 bases for V and 7 bases for J; bases not matched to a gene: 5. The CDR3 coding sequence is TGTGCCAGCAGGTTGGGACAGGGGATTGAAGCTTTCTTT. Its protein is CASRLGQGIEAFF.